The next 10 T cell receptor beta chains were all read from a single sample in a study of blood T cells in healthy people across ages. A second 7 to 11 cycle PCR used barcoded and J-beta primers. TCRdb called the 5' RACE reads again in MiXCR, with one record for every CDR3 protein. The sample comprises under 750,000 distinct CDR3 sequences, around 50% of which are singletons, and 20% to 25% rests with the top ten. The sequenced sample was blood. These receptors all stem from an elderly man in good health.

The V gene is TRBV29-1, the J gene TRBJ2-7; 8 bases line up with TRBD1. Trimming cost V 7 bases and J 3 bases; bases outside gene matches: 2. The germline V gene encodes CDR1 SQVTM and CDR2 ANQGSEA. The CDR3 length is 11 residues. Here the CDR3 reads CSAGQGYEQYF. DNA for the CDR3: TGCAGCGCTGGACAGGGCTACGAGCAGTACTTC.

This clonotype was picked up a small number of times. The genes are TRBV11-1 and TRBJ2-1, with D unresolved. Trimming removed 5 bases from V and 9 bases from J, with 11 bases in between. There are 12 residues in the CDR3. The germline gives CDR1 SGHAT, CDR2 FQDESV (reference sequence). CDR3 sequence: CASSHSRSEQFF. Written as DNA, the CDR3 is TGTGCCAGCAGCCATTCCCGCAGTGAGCAGTTCTTC.

This chain uses TRBV20-1 with TRBJ2-3, with a possible D match to TRBD2 (5 bases). V lost 2 bases and J lost 2, with 14 bases in between. CDR1 is DFQATT, CDR2 SNEGSKA, per germline (reference sequence). CDR3 length: 15 amino acids. The CDR3 region is CSARSERLITDTQYF. CDR3 DNA: TGCAGTGCTAGAAGTGAGCGGCTGATCACAGATACGCAGTATTTT.

The V call is TRBV24-1, the J call TRBJ2-3; 7 bases align to TRBD2. CDR1 is KGHDR, CDR2 SFDVKD, per germline. V lost 1 base to trimming and J lost 4 bases; unmatched junction nucleotides: 7. This CDR3 is built from 16 residues. The chain's CDR3 is CATSDFRQGGPDTQYF. CDR3 sequence (DNA): TGTGCCACCAGTGATTTCAGGCAGGGAGGGCCAGATACGCAGTATTTT.

The chain links TRBV3-1 to TRBJ1-2, with no clear D. V lost 4 bases and J lost 3, with 9 bases in between. CDR1 and CDR2 (germline): LGHDT, YNNKEL (reference sequence). This CDR3 spans 13 amino acids. The CDR3 DNA reads TGTGCCAGCAGCCGGAGGTCGGACTATGGCTACACCTTC. The encoded protein is CASSRRSDYGYTF.

CDR3 coding DNA: TGTGCCAGCAGGCCAGGGAGGACAGGGTATCCAGATACGCAGTATTTT. This sequence encodes CASRPGRTGYPDTQYF. The rearrangement uses TRBV3-1 and TRBJ2-3; 8 bases fit TRBD1. The CDR3 spans 16 residues. Trimming cost V 6 bases and J 4 bases; bases outside gene matches: 12. Germline V lookup: CDR1 LGHDT, CDR2 YNNKEL (reference sequence).

This clonotype showed up just a few times. The chain links TRBV10-2 to TRBJ2-3; perhaps TRBD2 as D (7 bases). The V end lost 7 bases, the J end lost 0 bases, and 20 bases lay between the germline ends. The germline V gene has CDR1 WSHSY and CDR2 SAAADI. CDR3 size: 17 residues. DNA of the CDR3: TGCGCCAGCACCGGCTCCGGCGGGGGCCCTAGCACAGATACGCAGTATTTT. Translating gives CASTGSGGGPSTDTQYF.

The chain couples TRBV20-1 to TRBJ2-1, with 9 bases identical to TRBD2. The junction had 9 bases not matched to a gene; V was cut back by 5 bases and J by 4 bases. The CDR3 spans 15 residues. Germline CDR1 is DFQATT and CDR2 is SNEGSKA (reference sequence). The CDR3 coding sequence is TGCAGTGCTCCCCAGGCCAGCGGGAGGTACAATGAGCAGTTCTTC. Its translation: CSAPQASGRYNEQFF.

The V call is TRBV5-1, the J call TRBJ2-7; 10 nucleotides line up with TRBD1. V dropped 4 bases and J dropped 2; count of bases not matched to a gene: 6. The CDR3 spans 15 residues. The V gene's germline CDR1 is SGHRS and CDR2 YFSETQ. CDR3 amino acids: CASSLRTGGTYEQYF. In nucleotides, the CDR3 is TGCGCCAGCAGCCTTAGGACAGGGGGAACCTACGAGCAGTACTTC. The full variable domain, with the rest looked up from reference TRBV5-1 and TRBJ2-7, is KAGVTQTPRYLIKTRGQQVTLSCSPISGHRSVSWYQQTPGQGLQFLFEYFSETQRNKGNFPGRFSGRQFSNSRSEMNVSTLELGDSALYLCASSLRTGGTYEQYFGPGTRLTVT.

This clonotype occurred a few times. The gene calls are TRBV7-2 and TRBJ2-5; D is possibly TRBD2 (6 bases). There are 14 residues in the CDR3. Germline V CDR1 and CDR2: SGHTA, FQGNSA. Trimming cost V 0 bases and J 5 bases, with 10 bases left between them. CDR3 amino acids: CASSLARREETQYF. DNA for the CDR3: TGTGCCAGCAGCTTAGCGAGGAGGGAGGAGACCCAGTACTTC.